Sequencing of this TCR beta chain was carried out in a study of shared clonotypes between healthy human individuals. In the study overall: Researchers drew samples from a couple of women and a few men aged 18 to 49. Each donor had three CD4 naive, three CD4 memory, two CD8 naive and one CD8 memory plate.

The CDR3 is 13 amino acids. Germline V gene data show CDR1 as MGHDK and CDR2 as SYGVNS. Trimming took 6 bases from V and 3 from J, leaving 12 bases between them. When replicate PCRs were run on sorted subsets, they used about 200 ng DNA, about 30,000 T cell genomes. Produced via immunoSEQ multiplex PCR; TCRdb's table is partial and in-frame only. The sample has over a million clones; roughly 70% are singletons. The chain recombines TRBV25-1 with TRBJ2-7, with D maybe TRBD1 (5 bases). This clonotype was obtained from a man younger than 35 in good health. Sequences were obtained from memory CD4+ T cells sorted from blood. The subset was: CD45RA-negative fraction. The CDR3, as DNA: TGTGCCAGCAGAGCAGGGTTCAGCTACGAGCAGTACTTC. Translation: CASRAGFSYEQYF.